This T cell receptor (beta chain) comes out of a study of blood T cells in healthy people across ages (dated by TCRdb to between 2014 and 2017). At the level of the whole study: In model experiments, template switching captured about one uniquely barcoded TCR beta cDNA molecule for every two T cells. Using deep sequencing normalized with unique cDNA molecular identifiers, the study measured how TCR beta repertoire diversity changes with age. The donors were divided into four age groups: young (average around 17 years), middle-aged (roughly 42), aged (around 67) and long-lived (roughly 82). To avoid experimental bias, donors of different ages were randomly spread across the sequencing lanes. For two donors (one aged 18 to 30 and one aged 80 or older), the study analyzed two additional independent replicas of 1 million unique cDNA reads from the same blood draw. Results the study describes overall, beyond this receptor: There was a strong correlation between observed TCR beta diversity and the percentage of naive T cells measured by flow cytometry. Compared with the aged group, more naive CD4+ T cells, fewer expanded clones and increased TCR diversity were shown by the long-lived group, suggesting age selection. Observed TCR beta diversity per million T cells fell roughly linearly with age, and a significant reduction was already apparent by age around 40. Conclusive comparison of naive and antigen-experienced compartments was prevented by the profiling of bulk unsorted PBMCs. Estimates of total diversity based on one million sequenced T cells were regarded as lower bounds and as underestimates. Because the CMV infection status of the donors was unknown, age-related changes in expanded clonotypes may potentially have been confounded.

The roughly 42 donors, aged about 6 to 100 years, were systemically healthy Caucasian individuals from Russia. Each donor gave around 9.8 milliliters of peripheral blood, collected into EDTA-treated Vacutainer tubes. Ficoll-Paque density-gradient centrifugation was used to isolate PBMCs, with at least 6 million obtained per sample. Trizol reagent was used to extract total RNA from PBMCs, with at least 6 micrograms per sample. Naive CD45RAhigh/CD27high T cell percentages were measured by flow cytometry on a PBMC aliquot from every donor. The method was 5' RACE. The data were produced on an Illumina HiSeq 2500. The second PCR ran for about 7 to 11 cycles and used a J-beta primer mix along with a sample-barcoded 5' primer. A template-switch 5' adaptor carrying 12 random nucleotides introduced a unique molecular identifier onto each TCR beta cDNA molecule. Each sample yielded at least 3 million CDR3-containing paired-end reads. First-strand cDNA synthesis was performed from all RNA using the Mint cDNA synthesis kit, with priming by a TRBC-specific oligonucleotide. All cDNA was treated with uracil-DNA glycosylase and then went through a first 18-cycle PCR with the universal primers M1SS and BC2_uni_R. The study's processing was this. For normalization, 1 million high-quality reads were randomly selected from each sample, with every read carrying a distinct molecular identifier. Instead of being binned into consensus sequences, reads that shared molecular identifiers were thrown out. MiTCR, run with a Q25 quality threshold and the strictest error-elimination algorithm, handled CDR3 identification, clonotype clustering and error correction. A nonparametric unseen species model using Euler transformation provided a lower-bound estimate of total TCR beta diversity. TCRdb took the public reads, trimmed them with fastp at Q25, ran MiXCR for clone calling and kept in-frame beta chains. Entries that share a CDR3 protein sequence are merged under the most common genes and DNA. What appears here as the V and J calls and clone size reflects TCRdb's work, not the paper's. The sample records over a million distinct CDR3 sequences, over 35% of which are singletons. In total, the top ten clones hold under 20% of the sample.

As concerns this clonotype: Its antigen is still unknown. Base qualities are not provided; no much larger clone lies one nucleotide away.

This receptor was taken from a woman aged 55-70 years in good health. Input material: blood.

The CDR3 region: CASSLRQTLYGYTF. Here is the DNA: TGTGCCAGCAGTTTAAGGCAGACACTTTATGGCTACACCTTC. The rearranged chain carries TRBV12-3 or TRBV12-4 and TRBJ1-2; the D segment cannot be called with confidence. V and J lose 2 bases and 5 bases, and a span of 12 bases separates them. Reading from cysteine to phenylalanine, the CDR3 counts 14 amino acids. Of the read, only the CDR3 DNA is kept; its 42 bases are in frame from base 1.